The clone carrying this T cell receptor (beta chain) was found many times. CDR3 size: 16 residues. Germline lookup yields CDR1 SGHTA and CDR2 FQGTGA. Losses at the gene ends were 5 bases for V and 0 bases for J; bases not matched to a gene: 6. TCRdb independently ran MiXCR on the 5' RACE reads; one entry per CDR3 protein. The sample contains around 25,000 distinct CDR3 sequences, over 5% of which appear only once. The record originates from a study of spatial heterogeneity in lung cancer. Time point defined: blood at routine non-recurrence follow-up after resection. This clonotype was sampled from a female donor with early-stage non-small cell lung cancer. The input for sequencing was PBMCs, taken at follow-up. The chain couples TRBV7-3 to TRBJ2-2, with TRBD2 matching 7 bases. This CDR3 reads CASSQTSGANTGELFF. The DNA for the CDR3 is TGTGCCAGCAGCCAGACAAGCGGGGCGAACACCGGGGAGCTGTTTTTT.